This TCR beta chain derives from a study of STAT5B mutations in CD4+ large granular lymphocyte leukemia. The study's findings and limits: Compared with healthy controls (2/35), patient top clones favored TRBV06 (8/27).

The table came from immunoSEQ multiplex PCR; TCRdb's copy has only in-frame clones and leaves some out. Of tens of thousands of clones in the sample, 75% to 85% were seen once. Germline loops: CDR1 SGHTS, CDR2 YDEGEE. Trimming stripped 8 bases from V and 0 bases from J, with 18 bases between. The CDR3 has 15 residues. Regarding this clone: Its cognate antigen is unknown.

This TCR came from a human donor in good health. Material: CD4+ T cells from blood buffy coats. The genes are TRBV5-8 and TRBJ2-7; possibly TRBD1 or TRBD2 for D (5 bases each). CDR3 amino acids: CARTNRDGASYEQYF. Written as DNA, the CDR3 is TGTGCCAGAACCAACCGGGACGGTGCCTCCTACGAGCAGTACTTC.